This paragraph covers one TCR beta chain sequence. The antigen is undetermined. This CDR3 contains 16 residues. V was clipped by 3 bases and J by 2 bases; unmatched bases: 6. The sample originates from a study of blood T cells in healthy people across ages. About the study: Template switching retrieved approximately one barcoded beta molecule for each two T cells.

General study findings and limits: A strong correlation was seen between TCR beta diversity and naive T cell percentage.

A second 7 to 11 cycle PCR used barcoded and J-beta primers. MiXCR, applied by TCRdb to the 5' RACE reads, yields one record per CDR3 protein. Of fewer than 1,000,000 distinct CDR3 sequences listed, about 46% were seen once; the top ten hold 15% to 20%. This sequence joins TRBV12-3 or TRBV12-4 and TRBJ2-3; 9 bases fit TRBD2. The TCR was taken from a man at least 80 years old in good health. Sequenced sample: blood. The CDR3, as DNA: TGTGCCAGCAGTTTTAGTAGCGGGGGAGCCACAGATACGCAGTATTTT. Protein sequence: CASSFSSGGATDTQYF.